Listed below are T cell receptor beta chains from one sample, sequenced in a study of blood T cell repertoires in COVID-19. The data were produced by immunoSEQ multiplex PCR, yet TCRdb's version contains in-frame clones alone and is incomplete. Of 95,000 to 150,000 clones listed, roughly four fifths were seen once; the top ten hold around 4%. Input material: peripheral blood. The receptors derive from a woman aged 50 to 65 with acute or convalescent COVID-19. Each CDR3 is given with its conserved first and last residue. A D gene is named only where the DNA matches it firmly. Only part of the rows carry a size: once, few, many, or a class if the clone is expanded.

clone_size | d_call | j_call | v_call | cdr3_aa | cdr3_nt
- | - | TRBJ1-3 | TRBV7-2 | CASSLSWGNTIYF | TGTGCCAGCAGCTTGAGTTGGGGAAACACCATATATTTT
- | TRBD1 | TRBJ2-7 | TRBV7-2 | CASSGRTGGYEQYF | TGTGCCAGCAGCGGACGGACAGGGGGCTACGAGCAGTACTTC
- | - | TRBJ2-7 | TRBV11-2 | CASSLGTVRQYF | TGTGCCAGCAGCCTGGGGACTGTTCGGCAGTACTTC
- | - | TRBJ2-3 | TRBV2 | CASMSDTDTQYF | TGTGCCAGCATGTCAGACACAGATACGCAGTATTTT
- | TRBD1 | TRBJ1-1 | TRBV5-1 | CASSLVKGANEAFF | TGCGCCAGCAGCTTGGTTAAGGGGGCGAATGAAGCTTTCTTT
- | - | TRBJ2-3 | TRBV15 | CATSLASSDTQYF | TGTGCCACCAGCCTGGCCTCTTCAGATACGCAGTATTTT
- | - | TRBJ1-1 | TRBV13 | CASSLGETEAFF | TGTGCCAGCAGCTTAGGAGAGACTGAAGCTTTCTTT
- | - | TRBJ1-5 | TRBV2 | CAVRRDSNQPQHF | TGTGCCGTCCGGAGGGATAGCAATCAGCCCCAGCATTTT
- | TRBD1 | TRBJ2-2 | TRBV2 | CASRNDRGFTGELFF | TGTGCCAGCAGGAATGACAGGGGCTTCACCGGGGAGCTGTTTTTT
once | - | TRBJ1-1 | TRBV6-5 | CASSFSGVSEAFF | TGTGCCAGCAGTTTTTCCGGGGTCAGTGAAGCTTTCTTT
few | TRBD1 | TRBJ2-1 | TRBV18 | CASSNRGQWRSNEQFF | TGTGCCAGCTCAAACCGGGGACAGTGGCGCAGCAATGAGCAGTTCTTC
- | - | TRBJ2-7 | TRBV18 | CASSREIGDEQYF | TGTGCCAGCTCGAGAGAAATCGGGGACGAGCAGTACTTC
once | TRBD1 | TRBJ1-6 | TRBV19 | CASSIDGQGFGSPLHF | TGTGCCAGTAGTATAGACGGACAGGGGTTCGGATCACCCCTCCACTTT
- | TRBD1 | TRBJ1-2 | TRBV10-3 | CAISTGQGNGYTF | TGTGCCATCAGTACAGGACAGGGTAATGGCTACACCTTC
- | TRBD1 | TRBJ2-6 | TRBV24-1 | CATSDRWTGDSGANVLTF | TGTGCCACCAGTGATAGGTGGACAGGGGACTCTGGGGCCAACGTCCTGACTTTC
- | TRBD1 | TRBJ2-2 | TRBV24-1 | CATRGQAAGELFF | TGTGCCACCAGGGGACAGGCCGCCGGGGAGCTGTTTTTT
- | TRBD1 | TRBJ2-3 | TRBV5-1 | CASSLTLTGGVSTDTQYF | TGCGCCAGCAGCTTGACCTTAACAGGGGGAGTAAGTACAGATACGCAGTATTTT
- | - | TRBJ1-1 | TRBV6-2/TRBV6-3 | CASTPLQDFLNTEAFF | TGTGCCAGCACCCCTCTCCAGGATTTCTTGAACACTGAAGCTTTCTTT
- | TRBD1 | TRBJ2-7 | TRBV6-6 | CASSLLDRGSAEQYF | TGTGCCAGCAGTCTACTAGACAGGGGTTCCGCCGAGCAGTACTTC
- | TRBD1 | TRBJ2-3 | TRBV27 | CASSPRKLTGRTDTQYF | TGTGCCAGCAGTCCACGAAAATTGACAGGGCGCACAGATACGCAGTATTTT
- | - | TRBJ1-1 | TRBV6-6 | CASSSLGGNTEAFF | TGTGCCAGCAGTTCCCTAGGGGGAAACACTGAAGCTTTCTTT
few | TRBD1 | TRBJ2-5 | TRBV4-1 | CASSRTPGQGAGYGETQYF | TGCGCCAGCAGCCGCACACCGGGACAGGGGGCAGGCTATGGCGAGACCCAGTACTTC
- | - | TRBJ1-2 | TRBV6-5 | CASSLDRRGGYTF | TGTGCCAGCAGTCTTGACAGGCGCGGAGGCTACACCTTC
- | TRBD1 | TRBJ2-2 | TRBV2 | CASRLQGPGDGELFF | TGTGCCAGCAGGCTACAGGGGCCCGGGGACGGGGAGCTGTTTTTT
- | - | TRBJ1-3 | TRBV3-1/TRBV3-2 | CASSQNLLGAGNTIYF | TGTGCCAGCAGCCAAAATTTGTTAGGGGCCGGAAACACCATATATTTT
- | TRBD1 | TRBJ2-1 | TRBV5-6 | CASSLWDRINEQFF | TGTGCCAGCAGCTTGTGGGACAGAATAAATGAGCAGTTCTTC
once | TRBD1 | TRBJ2-7 | TRBV9 | CASSPGTGINYEQYF | TGTGCCAGCAGTCCCGGGACAGGGATAAACTACGAGCAGTACTTC
- | TRBD2 | TRBJ2-1 | TRBV2 | CATTYSGRDRFF | TGTGCCACGACTTATAGCGGGAGGGATCGGTTCTTC
- | TRBD1 | TRBJ2-5 | TRBV5-1 | CASSLGGTGEETQYF | TGCGCCAGCAGCTTGGGTGGGACAGGGGAAGAGACCCAGTACTTC
- | - | TRBJ1-3 | TRBV6-5 | CASSYSAGGSGNTIYF | TGTGCCAGCAGTTACTCCGCCGGGGGGTCTGGAAACACCATATATTTT
- | - | TRBJ1-5 | TRBV7-3 | CASSLSENQPQHF | TGTGCCAGCAGCTTATCGGAGAATCAGCCCCAGCATTTT
- | - | TRBJ1-5 | TRBV18 | CASSSPEGGHQPQHF | TGTGCCAGCTCATCTCCCGAGGGAGGGCATCAGCCCCAGCATTTT
- | TRBD2 | TRBJ2-5 | TRBV5-6 | CASCFSSGVQETQYF | TGTGCCAGCTGCTTCTCTAGCGGGGTTCAAGAGACCCAGTACTTC
- | - | TRBJ2-4 | TRBV28 | CASSGGHRGREAKNIQYF | TGTGCCAGCAGCGGAGGTCACAGGGGTCGGGAGGCCAAAAACATTCAGTACTTC
once | TRBD1 | TRBJ2-7 | TRBV2 | CATRTGDLDEQYF | TGTGCCACCAGAACAGGGGATTTGGACGAGCAGTACTTC
- | TRBD2 | TRBJ2-1 | TRBV6-5 | CASSYERRGAGNEQFF | TGTGCCAGCAGTTATGAACGGCGGGGGGCCGGCAATGAGCAGTTCTTC
- | TRBD1 | TRBJ1-5 | TRBV19 | CASSIEDRGTYSNQPQHF | TGTGCCAGTAGTATAGAGGACAGGGGGACCTATAGCAATCAGCCCCAGCATTTT
- | TRBD2 | TRBJ2-7 | TRBV18 | CASSPPASGSYEQYF | TGTGCCAGCTCACCACCCGCTAGCGGCTCCTACGAGCAGTACTTC
- | - | TRBJ1-2 | TRBV19 | CASSTRQTVNYGYTF | TGTGCCAGTAGTACGAGGCAGACAGTCAACTATGGCTACACCTTC
- | - | TRBJ1-5 | TRBV6-5 | CASSSATVNYQPQHF | TGTGCCAGCAGCTCGGCGACAGTGAATTATCAGCCCCAGCATTTT
- | - | TRBJ2-1 | TRBV16 | CASSQSMFGLDSYNEQFF | TGTGCCAGCAGCCAATCAATGTTTGGTCTAGACTCCTACAATGAGCAGTTCTTC
- | - | TRBJ1-2 | TRBV4-2 | CASSQAPGGAWGYTF | TGTGCCAGCAGCCAGGCCCCGGGGGGGGCATGGGGCTACACCTTC
- | - | TRBJ1-2 | TRBV19 | CASSIPLQDGYTF | TGTGCCAGTAGTATCCCACTACAGGATGGCTACACCTTC
- | - | TRBJ1-2 | TRBV30 | CAWSTGIRAYGYTF | TGTGCCTGGAGTACAGGGATTAGGGCCTATGGCTACACCTTC
once | TRBD1 | TRBJ1-6 | TRBV5-1 | CASSPTDRGKWEHSPLHF | TGCGCCAGCAGCCCGACGGACAGGGGGAAGTGGGAGCACTCACCCCTCCACTTT
- | - | TRBJ2-1 | TRBV19 | CASKEYGSYNEQFF | TGTGCCAGTAAGGAGTACGGCTCCTACAATGAGCAGTTCTTC
- | - | TRBJ1-5 | TRBV6-5 | CASSPLTGPQHF | TGTGCCAGCAGTCCACTAACAGGGCCCCAGCATTTT
- | - | TRBJ2-1 | TRBV4-2 | CASSQDTGRGNNEQFF | TGTGCCAGCAGCCAAGATACGGGTAGGGGCAACAATGAGCAGTTCTTC
once | - | TRBJ2-2 | TRBV10-1 | CASSEDRTGNTGELFF | TGCGCCAGCAGTGAAGACAGGACTGGGAACACCGGGGAGCTGTTTTTT
- | TRBD2 | TRBJ2-5 | TRBV7-9 | CASSSPTSGETQYF | TGTGCCAGCAGCTCCCCGACTAGCGGAGAGACCCAGTACTTC
- | - | TRBJ1-1 | TRBV29-1 | CSVGKGVQFEAFF | TGCAGCGTTGGGAAAGGGGTACAGTTTGAAGCTTTCTTT
- | TRBD1 | TRBJ2-4 | TRBV28 | CASSFPGQGSNIQYF | TGTGCCAGCAGTTTCCCCGGACAGGGAAGCAACATTCAGTACTTC
- | - | TRBJ2-1 | TRBV7-8 | CASSTWPAEQFF | TGTGCCAGCAGCACGTGGCCCGCTGAGCAGTTCTTC